These T cell receptor beta chains were read from a single sample in a study of STAT5B mutations in CD4+ large granular lymphocyte leukemia. TCRdb's table, derived via immunoSEQ multiplex PCR, lists solely in-frame clones and lacks some. The data hold 30,000 to 40,000 clones, with 70% to 90% observed a single time. Sequenced: CD4+ T cells from blood buffy coats. These receptors were obtained from a human donor in good health. Both conserved end residues are part of each CDR3. The D gene is left open where the match is weak. Only some rows state a clone size, as once, few, many or a class for expanded clones.

v_gene,len,abundance,d_gene,j_gene,CDR3nt,CDR3aa
TRBV28,18,.,.,TRBJ1-5,TGTGCCAGCATTGACCCCCGGGGGGCGCGGAATGGCAATCAGCCCCAGCATTTT,CASIDPRGARNGNQPQHF
TRBV28,14,.,TRBD1,TRBJ2-7,TGTGCCAGCAGTCTCAGACAGGGGCTATACGAGCAGTACTTC,CASSLRQGLYEQYF
TRBV20-1,11,.,.,TRBJ2-7,TGCAGTGCTAGCCTGGACTACGAGCAGTACTTC,CSASLDYEQYF
TRBV2,18,.,TRBD1,TRBJ2-6,TGTGCCAGCAGTGGGGGGACAGAGGGAAGCTCTGGGGCCAACGTCCTGACTTTC,CASSGGTEGSSGANVLTF
TRBV28,15,.,.,TRBJ2-3,TGTGCCAGCAGTTTATTGGCTAGAAGCACAGATACGCAGTATTTT,CASSLLARSTDTQYF
TRBV4-1,14,.,.,TRBJ1-1,TGCGCCAGCAGCCAAGATCGTCGGGGGGCGGGGGCTTTCTTT,CASSQDRRGAGAFF
TRBV14,16,.,.,TRBJ2-1,TGTGCCAGCAGCCTAAGGTTCGGTCGGAAGGACAATGAGCAGTTCTTC,CASSLRFGRKDNEQFF
TRBV28,11,.,.,TRBJ1-1,TGTGCCAGCCAACAAACCTTGAGGGCTTTCTTT,CASQQTLRAFF
TRBV10-3,15,.,TRBD2,TRBJ2-5,TGTGCCATCAGCCGACTAGCGGGAGAGGGGGAGACCCAGTACTTC,CAISRLAGEGETQYF
TRBV5-1,15,.,TRBD2,TRBJ2-1,TGCGCCAGCAGCTCCGGGACTAGCGGGAGCAATGAGCAGTTCTTC,CASSSGTSGSNEQFF
TRBV4-3,14,.,.,TRBJ2-7,TGCGCCAGCAGCCAAGATTTCTCATCTCGAGAGCAGTACTTC,CASSQDFSSREQYF
TRBV25-1,15,.,.,TRBJ1-3,TGTGCCAGCAGTGATACAGGGAGCTCTGGAAACACCATATATTTT,CASSDTGSSGNTIYF
TRBV29-1,14,.,.,TRBJ2-1,TGCAGCGTTGAAGTGGACAGAGGTTACAATGAGCAGTTCTTC,CSVEVDRGYNEQFF
TRBV5-6,15,.,TRBD2,TRBJ2-1,TGTGCCAGCAGCCCGGGGACTACTAACTACAATGAGCAGTTCTTC,CASSPGTTNYNEQFF
TRBV6-1,16,.,TRBD1,TRBJ1-4,TGTGCCAGCAGTGAAATTATCGGGACAGGGGTAGAAAAACTGTTTTTT,CASSEIIGTGVEKLFF
TRBV7-2,14,.,.,TRBJ2-5,TGTGCCAGCAGCCCCGGACGGACCCAAGAGACCCAGTACTTC,CASSPGRTQETQYF
TRBV9,14,.,.,TRBJ1-5,TGTGCCAGCAATCGGCAGGGAGGGGATCAGCCCCAGCATTTT,CASNRQGGDQPQHF
TRBV28,14,.,.,TRBJ2-3,TGTGCCAGCAGGACGGGCAAGACGTTAGATACGCAGTATTTT,CASRTGKTLDTQYF
TRBV9,13,.,.,TRBJ1-1,TGTGCCAGCAGCGTGGACAGGAACACTGAAGCTTTCTTT,CASSVDRNTEAFF
TRBV6-6,14,.,.,TRBJ2-5,TGTGCCAGCAGTTACTCCACAAACCAAGAGACCCAGTACTTC,CASSYSTNQETQYF
TRBV7-6,18,.,TRBD2,TRBJ2-6,TGTGCCAGCAGCCCGTCCGGGGGAGGGCTTTATGGGGCCAACGTCCTGACTTTC,CASSPSGGGLYGANVLTF
TRBV9,11,.,.,TRBJ2-1,TGTGCCAGCGGGAGGTACAATGAGCAGTTCTTC,CASGRYNEQFF
TRBV6-5,14,.,.,TRBJ1-2,TGTGCCAGCAGGATGTCAGGGTCGGGTGCTGGCTACACCTTC,CASRMSGSGAGYTF
TRBV2,17,.,TRBD1,TRBJ1-1,TGTGCCAGCACTAGAACTGGGACAGGGGGAATGGACACTGAAGCTTTCTTT,CASTRTGTGGMDTEAFF
TRBV4-3,13,.,.,TRBJ1-1,TGCGCCAGCAGTCTAGATCCCGACACTGAAGCTTTCTTT,CASSLDPDTEAFF
TRBV28,14,.,.,TRBJ1-1,TGTGCCAGCAGTTTAGGGCAGAGAGAAACTGAAGCTTTCTTT,CASSLGQRETEAFF
TRBV7-8,16,.,TRBD2,TRBJ2-3,TGTGCCAGCAGCTTCCAGCGGGAGGGTAGCACAGATACGCAGTATTTT,CASSFQREGSTDTQYF
TRBV6-5,14,.,.,TRBJ1-2,TGTGCCAGCAGCCACAGGACACACGACTATGGCTACACCTTC,CASSHRTHDYGYTF
TRBV18,17,.,TRBD1,TRBJ2-1,TGTGCCAGCTCACCACGAGCGGTGGGACAGGGCATCAATGAGCAGTTCTTC,CASSPRAVGQGINEQFF
TRBV7-2,14,.,.,TRBJ1-2,TGTGCCAGCAGCTTAGCCCCGGGGAACTATGGCTACACCTTC,CASSLAPGNYGYTF
TRBV15,16,few,.,TRBJ2-7,TGTGCCACCAGCAGACTCCCTTGGGGGGTAGGATACGAGCAGTACTTC,CATSRLPWGVGYEQYF
TRBV10-3,17,.,.,TRBJ2-1,TGTGCCATCAGTGAGTCGGTAGGCGAGTCGAACTACAATGAGCAGTTCTTC,CAISESVGESNYNEQFF
TRBV15,12,.,.,TRBJ2-5,TGTGCCACCAGCAGAGGGGCAGAGACCCAGTACTTC,CATSRGAETQYF
TRBV7-8,14,.,.,TRBJ2-3,TGTGCCAGCAGCTTAGATTCAGGGAGAGATACGCAGTATTTT,CASSLDSGRDTQYF
TRBV25-1,15,.,.,TRBJ1-6,TGTGCCAGCAGTGAACCCAGCTCCTATAATTCACCCCTCCACTTT,CASSEPSSYNSPLHF
TRBV5-1,14,.,TRBD2,TRBJ2-5,TGCGCCAGCAACCAGCGGGGGTCTCAAGAGACCCAGTACTTC,CASNQRGSQETQYF
TRBV7-9,14,.,TRBD2,TRBJ2-5,TGTGCCAGCAGCCATACGGCGGGGGAAGAGACCCAGTACTTC,CASSHTAGEETQYF
TRBV7-9,14,.,.,TRBJ1-1,TGTGCCAGCAGCGAGACGGGGGGCCTGGCTGAAGCTTTCTTT,CASSETGGLAEAFF
TRBV4-3,16,.,.,TRBJ1-2,TGCGCCAGCAGCCAAGATCTTGCAGGCAAAAGCTATGGCTACACCTTC,CASSQDLAGKSYGYTF
TRBV19,14,few,TRBD1,TRBJ1-1,TGTGCCAGTAGTAGACAGGGAGGGGGCACTGAAGCTTTCTTT,CASSRQGGGTEAFF
TRBV7-3,17,.,TRBD2,TRBJ2-2,TGTGCCAGCAGCCCCCAGGCAGGACTAGCTCCGACGGGGGAGCTGTTTTTT,CASSPQAGLAPTGELFF
TRBV7-2,16,.,TRBD2,TRBJ2-7,TGTGCCAGCAGCTCGGAATTTAGCGGGTTCTCCTACGAGCAGTACTTC,CASSSEFSGFSYEQYF
TRBV7-9,15,.,TRBD1,TRBJ2-7,TGTGCCAGCAGCCCAAGGACAGGGATAGCCTACGAGCAGTACTTC,CASSPRTGIAYEQYF
TRBV5-5,15,.,.,TRBJ2-1,TGTGCCAGCAGCCCTCTGGACAGCGCGAACAATGAGCAGTTCTTC,CASSPLDSANNEQFF
TRBV9,15,.,.,TRBJ2-3,TGTGCCAGCAGCGTAGGTAATGGGCTCACAGATACGCAGTATTTT,CASSVGNGLTDTQYF
TRBV7-2,17,.,.,TRBJ2-1,TGTGCCAGCAGCTTACGGAGTAGCGGTAGCTCCTACAATGAGCAGTTCTTC,CASSLRSSGSSYNEQFF
TRBV28,14,.,.,TRBJ2-7,TGTGCCAGCAGGGGGGCACGCCCGACCTACGAGCAGTACTTC,CASRGARPTYEQYF
TRBV18,13,.,.,TRBJ2-3,TGTGCCAGCTCCTCCGACCGACAGGATACGCAGTATTTT,CASSSDRQDTQYF
TRBV6-1,17,once,TRBD1,TRBJ2-1,TGTGCCAGCAGTGATTTCTTCGGGACAGGCTTCTACAATGAGCAGTTCTTC,CASSDFFGTGFYNEQFF